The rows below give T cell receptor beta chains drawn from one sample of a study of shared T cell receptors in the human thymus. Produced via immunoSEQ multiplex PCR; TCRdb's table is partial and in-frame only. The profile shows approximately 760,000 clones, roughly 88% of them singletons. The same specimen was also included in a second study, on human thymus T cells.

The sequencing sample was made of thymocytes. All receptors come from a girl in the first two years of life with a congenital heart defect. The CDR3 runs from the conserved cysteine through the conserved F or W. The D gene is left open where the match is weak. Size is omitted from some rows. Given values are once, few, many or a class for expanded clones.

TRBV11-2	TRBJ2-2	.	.	TGTGCCAGCAGCTTAGCGCATAGGGGGACACAGAACACCGGGGAGCTGTTTTTT	CASSLAHRGTQNTGELFF
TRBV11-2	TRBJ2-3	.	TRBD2	TGTGCCAGCAGTTTGGGGGGAGTAGCGGGGAGCACAGATACGCAGTATTTT	CASSLGGVAGSTDTQYF
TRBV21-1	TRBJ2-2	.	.	TGTGCCAGCAGCAAAGCGCTGAGGAGGGTTGGGACCGGGGAGCTGTTTTTT	CASSKALRRVGTGELFF
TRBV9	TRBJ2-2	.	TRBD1	TGTGCCAGCAGCGGGACAGGGTATCCGAACACCGGGGAGCTGTTTTTT	CASSGTGYPNTGELFF
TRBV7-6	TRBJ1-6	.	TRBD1	TGTGCCAGCAGTACAGGGGCCACAAATTCACCCCTCCACTTT	CASSTGATNSPLHF
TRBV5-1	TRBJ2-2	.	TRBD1	TGCGCCAGCTCCCGGACAGGGGAAGGGACCGGGGAGCTGTTTTTT	CASSRTGEGTGELFF
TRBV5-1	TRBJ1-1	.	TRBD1	TGCGCCAGCAACCCAGACAGGGATTTGGCTGAAGCTTTCTTT	CASNPDRDLAEAFF
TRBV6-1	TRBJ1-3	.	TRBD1	TGTGCCAGCATTAAAGGACAGGGCATATATTTT	CASIKGQGIYF
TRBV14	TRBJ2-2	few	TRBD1	TGTGCCAGCAGCCAAAAGACAGGGGGCCCAAGCGGGGAGCTGTTTTTT	CASSQKTGGPSGELFF
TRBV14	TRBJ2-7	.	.	TGTGCCAGCAGCGAAGATCTCTACGAGCAGTACTTC	CASSEDLYEQYF
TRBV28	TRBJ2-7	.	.	TGTGCCAGCAGTTTATGGGACAGCTCCTACGAGCAGTACTTC	CASSLWDSSYEQYF
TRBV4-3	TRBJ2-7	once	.	TGCGCCAGCAGCCAAGGGCACCGGGGCTCCTACGAGCAGTACTTC	CASSQGHRGSYEQYF
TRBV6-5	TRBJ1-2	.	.	TGTGCCAGCAAAGGTCGGTGGGGGCCTTATGGCTACACCTTC	CASKGRWGPYGYTF
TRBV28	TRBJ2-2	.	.	TGTGCCAGCAGTAGCAGGGTGTGCCCCGGGGAGCTGTTTTTT	CASSSRVCPGELFF
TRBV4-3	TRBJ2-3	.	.	TGCGCCAGCAGCCAGTACACCACAGATACGCAGTATTTT	CASSQYTTDTQYF
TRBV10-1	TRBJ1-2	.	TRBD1	TGCGCCAGCAGTGGTGTCAGGGGGGACACCTTC	CASSGVRGDTF
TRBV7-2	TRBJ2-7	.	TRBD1	TGTGCCAGCAGCTGGACAGGGATGGGGCACTACGAGCAGTACTTC	CASSWTGMGHYEQYF
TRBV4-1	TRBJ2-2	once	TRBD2	TGCGCCAGCAGAAGCGGCGGGGGGCGGACCGGGGAGCTGTTTTTT	CASRSGGGRTGELFF
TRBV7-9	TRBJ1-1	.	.	TGTGCCAGCACCATTCCTTCCGATACCGGAGCTTTCTTT	CASTIPSDTGAFF
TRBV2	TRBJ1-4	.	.	TGTGCCAGCTCCAGGCATAATGAAAAACTGTTTTTT	CASSRHNEKLFF
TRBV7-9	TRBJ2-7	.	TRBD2	TGTGCCAGCAGCATACAAGAGCGGGGGGCCATCGTATTGGGCGAGCAGTACTTC	CASSIQERGAIVLGEQYF
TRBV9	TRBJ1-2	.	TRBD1	TGTGCCAGCAGCTTCGCTACAGGGGGCGAGAATGGCTACACCTTC	CASSFATGGENGYTF
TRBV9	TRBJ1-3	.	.	TGTGCCAGCAGCGTAGGTCCACAGGGAAAAGTTGAGGGGTCTGGAAACACCATATATTTT	CASSVGPQGKVEGSGNTIYF
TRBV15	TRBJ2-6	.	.	TGTGCCACCAGCAGAGTCCCAGGGACTGGGGCCAACGTCCTGACTTTC	CATSRVPGTGANVLTF
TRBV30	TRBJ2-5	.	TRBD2	TGTGCCTGGGTAGGACTAGCGGGGGGGCCTTACCAAGAGACCCAGTACTTC	CAWVGLAGGPYQETQYF
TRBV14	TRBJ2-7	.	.	TGTGCCAGCAGCCAAGATCTGTCCAGGGGATCGGCCTACGAGCAGTACTTC	CASSQDLSRGSAYEQYF
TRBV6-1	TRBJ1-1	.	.	TGTGCCAGCAGTGCGGAGGAGACTGAAGCTTTCTTT	CASSAEETEAFF
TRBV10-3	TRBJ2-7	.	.	TGTGCCATCAGTGAGTCCGGCAGGGCTCTGCCCGAGCAGTACTTC	CAISESGRALPEQYF
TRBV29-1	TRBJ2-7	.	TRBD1	TGCAGCGTTGCCGGGACAGACGAGCAGTACTTC	CSVAGTDEQYF
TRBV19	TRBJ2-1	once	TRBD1	TGTGCCAGTATCCAGGGGACAGGGGAGGACAATGAGCAGTTCTTC	CASIQGTGEDNEQFF
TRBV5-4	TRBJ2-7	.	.	TGTGCCAGCAGCTCCACCCCGGGACAACCTAACAAGCAGTACTTC	CASSSTPGQPNKQYF
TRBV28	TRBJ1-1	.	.	TGTGCCAGCAGGCGAATGAATTTTCGGGCTTTCTTT	CASRRMNFRAFF
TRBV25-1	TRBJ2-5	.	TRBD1	TGTGCCAGCAGTTTAGACAGGGTGGCCGGTCAAGAGACCCAGTACTTC	CASSLDRVAGQETQYF